This T cell receptor beta chain is drawn from a study of CD8 T cells in ankylosing spondylitis. Researchers built TCR beta libraries using quantitative 5'-RACE with molecular barcodes. Each CDR3 protein gets one entry after TCRdb re-called the 5' RACE reads with MiXCR. This sample yields about 340,000 distinct CDR3 sequences, of which roughly 15% are seen a single time; roughly 0.99% belongs to the top ten. CDR3 size: 13 residues. The V gene lost 0 bases and the J gene lost 3 bases, with 6 bases spanning the gap. Germline values: CDR1 SGHRS, CDR2 YFSETQ. In its sample, this clonotype was seen many times.

J is TRBJ1-1 and V is TRBV5-1; D is uncertain. Sequencing was carried out using blood, either unsorted or a sorted T cell fraction (not recorded which). This TCR was sampled from a male donor with ankylosing spondylitis or in good health (not recorded which). The CDR3 loop is CASSLVGYTEAFF. The CDR3 nucleotides are TGCGCCAGCAGCTTGGTCGGTTACACTGAAGCTTTCTTT.